These 31 T cell receptor beta chains originate from one sample sequenced in a study of T cell repertoires in cytomegalovirus infection. TCRdb itself ran the reads through MiXCR, one entry per CDR3 protein. The repertoire has approximately 290,000 distinct CDR3 sequences, more than 20% of them found once; the top ten carry approximately 15%. The sample taken for sequencing was PBMCs. Source of these receptors: a human donor in good health (CMV status not recorded). Some clones in this sample may be carry-over from other donors' samples.

The rearrangement links TRBV15 to TRBJ1-2; D perhaps matches TRBD1 (5 bases). CDR3 size: 15 residues. Germline-derived CDR1 and CDR2 are LNHNV and YYDKDF (reference sequence). Between the trimmed V and J ends, which lost 0 bases and 3 bases, there was a span of 11 bases. Written as DNA, the CDR3 is TGTGCCACCAGCAGAGATCGCCGGGGGGACTATGGCTACACCTTC. Amino acids: CATSRDRRGDYGYTF. Combining the CDR3 with reference TRBV15 and TRBJ1-2 gives the whole variable domain DAMVIQNPRYQVTQFGKPVTLSCSQTLNHNVMYWYQQKSSQAPKLLFHYYDKDFNNEADTPDNFQSRRPNTSFCFLDIRSPGLGDTAMYLCATSRDRRGDYGYTFGSGTRLTVV.

This clonotype was found a few times. The chain recombines TRBV12-3 or TRBV12-4 with TRBJ2-6, with a tentative D call TRBD2 (5 bases). Between the trimmed V and J ends, which lost 6 bases and 0 bases, there was a span of 21 bases. CDR3 length: 19 residues. The CDR3 coding sequence is TGTGCCAGCAGCGTACTCCGGGGTATTAACCTCTCTGGGGCCAACGTCCTGACTTTC. Translating it yields CASSVLRGINLSGANVLTF.

The table lists this clonotype with a few counts. V gene TRBV28 combines with J gene TRBJ2-7; tentatively, D is TRBD2 (5 bases). Per germline, CDR1 MDHEN and CDR2 SYDVKM. Trimming cost V 3 bases and J 2 bases, with 17 bases left between them. This CDR3 region has 16 residues. CDR3 in DNA: TGTGCCAGCAGTTTTTGGGCAGGAGGCTCCCCCTACGAGCAGTACTTC. It encodes CASSFWAGGSPYEQYF. The entire variable domain, with the rest obtained from reference TRBV28 and TRBJ2-7, is as follows: DVKVTQSSRYLVKRTGEKVFLECVQDMDHENMFWYRQDPGLGLRLIYFSYDVKMKEKGDIPEGYSVSREKKERFSLILESASTNQTSMYLCASSFWAGGSPYEQYFGPGTRLTVT.

This chain links TRBV5-6 with TRBJ2-7; 10 nucleotides agree with TRBD2. This CDR3 comprises 16 residues. Trimming at V came to 0 bases and at J to 7 bases, leaving 10 bases not matched to a gene. Looked up from germline, CDR1 is SGHDT and CDR2 is YYEEEE. CDR3 sequence: CASSLVPTSGPGEQYF. The CDR3 region has the DNA TGTGCCAGCAGCTTGGTCCCGACTAGCGGGCCCGGAGAGCAGTACTTC.

With regard to this clonotype: One base away lies a much larger clone, so this may be a sequencing read error. J is TRBJ2-5 and V is TRBV10-3, with 7 nucleotides matching TRBD1. The CDR3 has 16 residues. Germline V gene lookup returns CDR1 ENHRY and CDR2 SYGVKD. This CDR3 reads CAIRESRQGHQETQYF. The CDR3 bases are TGTGCCATCAGAGAGTCGAGACAGGGACACCAAGAGACCCAGTACTTC.

This clonotype occurred many times. The rearrangement links TRBV7-2 to TRBJ1-3, with D maybe TRBD1 (5 bases). Trimming took off 0 bases at V and 4 bases at J, with 10 bases between the two ends. Germline CDR1 and CDR2: SGHTA and FQGNSA. The CDR3 has 15 amino acids. Here the CDR3 reads CASSLAQGVGNTIYF. CDR3 nucleotides: TGTGCCAGCAGCTTAGCGCAAGGGGTGGGAAACACCATATATTTT.

A few counts support this clonotype. The chain recombines TRBV15 with TRBJ2-5; 10 bases are a match to TRBD2. In germline, CDR1 is LNHNV, CDR2 YYDKDF (reference sequence). The CDR3 covers 16 residues. After removal of 0 bases from V and 3 bases from J, the junction contained 4 bases not matched to a gene. DNA for the CDR3: TGTGCCACCAGCAGAGAAGCGGGAGGGATGAAAGAGACCCAGTACTTC. Translation gives CATSREAGGMKETQYF. Using reference TRBV15 and TRBJ2-5 for the parts outside the CDR3, the full variable domain is DAMVIQNPRYQVTQFGKPVTLSCSQTLNHNVMYWYQQKSSQAPKLLFHYYDKDFNNEADTPDNFQSRRPNTSFCFLDIRSPGLGDTAMYLCATSREAGGMKETQYFGPGTRLLVL.

V gene TRBV20-1 combines with J gene TRBJ1-4; TRBD1 might be the D (5 bases). CDR1 is DFQATT, CDR2 SNEGSKA, per germline (reference sequence). V was pared by 0 bases and J by 8 bases, with 13 bases between. The CDR3 spans 14 residues. CDR3 in DNA: TGCAGTGCTAGAGATGGGCAGGGACGGGAAAAACTGTTTTTT. Its translation is CSARDGQGREKLFF.

This clonotype was observed many times. This chain links TRBV7-2 with TRBJ2-7; possibly TRBD2 for D (6 bases). Germline V gene sequence: CDR1 SGHTA, CDR2 FQGNSA. The CDR3 consists of 15 residues. Trimming shortened V by 5 bases and J by 1 base, and 15 bases separated the two germline ends. The CDR3 nucleotides read TGTGCCAGCAGCCCCGGGGGTGCTAGGTCCTACGAGCAGTACTTC. This codes for CASSPGGARSYEQYF.

The J gene is TRBJ2-2, the V gene TRBV18; maybe TRBD1 (5 bases). The germline gives CDR1 KGHSH, CDR2 LQKENI. This CDR3 contains 16 residues. Trimming took 3 bases from V and 1 from J, leaving 12 bases between them. The CDR3 reads CASSPQPQENTGELFF. CDR3 sequence (DNA): TGTGCCAGCTCACCTCAACCACAGGAGAACACCGGGGAGCTGTTTTTT.

This clonotype was seen a few times. This sequence joins TRBV7-3 and TRBJ2-5; 7 nucleotides align to TRBD2. Looked up from germline, CDR1 is SGHTA and CDR2 is FQGTGA. The CDR3 is made up of 13 amino acids. V lost 2 bases and J lost 7; bases outside the gene matches: 4. The CDR3 bases are TGTGCCAGCAGCTTATCGCCTAGCGGGACCCAGTACTTC. Protein product: CASSLSPSGTQYF. The full variable domain, rest sourced from reference TRBV7-3 and TRBJ2-5, is GAGVSQTPSNKVTEKGKYVELRCDPISGHTALYWYRQSLGQGPEFLIYFQGTGAADDSGLPNDRFFAVRPEGSVSTLKIQRTERGDSAVYLCASSLSPSGTQYFGPGTRLLVL.

The sample holds many counts of this clonotype. The chain combines TRBV7-8 with TRBJ2-7, with 14 positions matching TRBD2. V was pared by 4 bases and J by 6 bases, with 5 bases of the junction left unmatched. The germline V gene has CDR1 SGHVS and CDR2 FQNEAQ. This CDR3 is 15 amino acids long. The chain's CDR3 is CASSSGLAGVGEQYV. In DNA form, the CDR3 reads TGTGCCAGCAGCTCGGGACTAGCGGGAGTGGGCGAGCAGTACGTC.

The V call is TRBV15, the J call TRBJ2-2; TRBD1 matches 8 bases. J lost 7 bases, V lost 3 bases, and 7 bases had no gene match. Germline CDR1 is LNHNV and CDR2 is YYDKDF (reference sequence). The CDR3 extends over 15 amino acids. CDR3 amino acids: CATSRDRAWGGELFF. Here the CDR3 DNA reads TGTGCCACCAGCAGGGACAGGGCCTGGGGCGGGGAGCTGTTTTTT.

The chain recombines TRBV19 with TRBJ2-7, with 11 positions matching TRBD1. With V trimmed by 6 bases and J by 7 bases, 14 bases remained unmatched. Germline V lookup: CDR1 LNHDA, CDR2 SQIVND (reference sequence). The CDR3 runs 16 residues. CDR3 DNA: TGTGCCAGTAGCACCGGGACAGGGGGATCACCGCGGGAGCAGTACTTC. It is translated as CASSTGTGGSPREQYF.

J is TRBJ2-5 and V is TRBV7-6; tentative D call: TRBD2 (5 bases). This CDR3 comprises 12 residues. The ends were cut back, 1 base at V and 9 bases at J, with 9 bases in the middle. Germline CDR1 is SGHVS and CDR2 is FNYEAQ. Here the CDR3 reads CASSLGRGSQYF. CDR3 DNA sequence: TGTGCCAGCAGCTTAGGTCGGGGATCCCAGTACTTC.

This chain joins TRBV30 and TRBJ2-7; no clear D. The germline V and J ends were trimmed by 6 bases and 7 bases, with 13 bases remaining between them. In germline, CDR1 is GTSNPN, CDR2 SVGIG (reference sequence). This CDR3 is 11 amino acids long. The CDR3, as DNA: TGTGCCTGCGGACGGTCTACGGAGCAGTACTTC. This codes for CACGRSTEQYF.

This clonotype was found a few times. The V call is TRBV4-3, the J call TRBJ2-1; the D gene is possibly TRBD2 (6 bases). The V and J ends lost 1 base and 7 bases respectively, with 11 bases between them. CDR1 is LGHNA, CDR2 YSLEER, per germline. The CDR3 spans 14 residues. This chain's CDR3 is CASSQGRGGNEQFF. The CDR3, as DNA: TGCGCCAGCAGCCAAGGCCGAGGAGGGAATGAGCAGTTCTTC.

Written as DNA, the CDR3 is TGTGCCATCAGTGCGCACAGCCGCTTCTACGAGCAGTACTTC. Its protein product is CAISAHSRFYEQYF. V usage is TRBV10-3 and J usage is TRBJ2-7; D is unresolved. The ends were cut back, 4 bases at V and 3 bases at J, with 13 bases in the middle. Germline CDR1 ENHRY, CDR2 SYGVKD. This CDR3 region has 14 residues.

This clonotype was counted a few times. The chain carries TRBV23-1 and TRBJ2-6, with D uncertain. TRBV23-1 is known as an ORF, though its function is uncertain. The CDR3 has 18 residues. Trimming cost V 2 bases and J 0 bases, with 14 bases left between them. CDR3 bases: TGCGCCAGCAGTCAACCTCGACGCCCGAACTCTGGGGCCAACGTCCTGACTTTC. Its protein is CASSQPRRPNSGANVLTF.

This clonotype was seen at least ten times. The chain has TRBV7-2 and TRBJ1-2; D is ambiguous. Trimming pared 5 bases from V and 4 bases from J, leaving 20 bases between. Germline assignment: CDR1 SGHTA and CDR2 FQGNSA. CDR3 length: 16 residues. This CDR3 reads CASSLDPQALSYGYTF. The CDR3 DNA reads TGTGCCAGCAGCCTGGACCCGCAAGCCCTTTCCTATGGCTACACCTTC. Full variable domain (outside the CDR3, taken from reference TRBV7-2 and TRBJ1-2): GAGVSQSPSNKVTEKGKDVELRCDPISGHTALYWYRQSLGQGLEFLIYFQGNSAPDKSGLPSDRFSAERTGGSVSTLTIQRTQQEDSAVYLCASSLDPQALSYGYTFGSGTRLTVV.

This clonotype was observed at least ten times. The chain employs TRBV7-2 and TRBJ2-3, with no clear D. The CDR3 runs 9 residues. V lost 11 bases, J lost 2 bases, and 2 bases lay in between. Germline V gene data show CDR1 as SGHTA and CDR2 as FQGNSA. The CDR3 sequence: CAHTDTQYF. CDR3 nucleotides: TGTGCCCACACAGATACGCAGTATTTT.

The chain couples TRBV7-9 to TRBJ2-7, with a tentative D call TRBD1 (5 bases). V lost 5 bases and J 10 bases, leaving 15 bases between the germline ends. The CDR3 is 12 amino acids. Germline loops: CDR1 SEHNR, CDR2 FQNEAQ (reference sequence). The CDR3, as DNA: TGTGCCAGCAGCGAAAATAGGGGTTACCAGTACTTC. Protein product: CASSENRGYQYF. Using reference TRBV7-9 and TRBJ2-7 for the parts outside the CDR3, the full variable domain is DTGVSQNPRHKITKRGQNVTFRCDPISEHNRLYWYRQTLGQGPEFLTYFQNEAQLEKSRLLSDRFSAERPKGSFSTLEIQRTEQGDSAMYLCASSENRGYQYFGPGTRLTVT.

The gene calls are TRBV5-5 and TRBJ2-5; no firm D call. With 0 bases removed from V and 13 bases from J, the gap between germline ends came to 10 bases. The CDR3 extends over 11 amino acids. CDR1 is SGHKS, CDR2 YYEKEE, per germline (reference sequence). The CDR3 reads CASSLDNLPYF. In nucleotides, the CDR3 is TGTGCCAGCAGCTTGGACAACCTCCCGTACTTC.

The chain recombines TRBV2 with TRBJ1-2; D unclear. This CDR3 comprises 12 residues. Trimming took off 8 bases at V and 7 bases at J, with 14 bases between the two ends. The germline CDR1 and CDR2 sequences are SNHLY and FYNNEI. CDR3 protein: CASSGEGSGYTF. CDR3 DNA: TGTGCCAGCTCAGGAGAAGGGAGTGGCTACACCTTC. Filled out from reference TRBV2 and TRBJ1-2, the complete variable domain reads EPEVTQTPSHQVTQMGQEVILRCVPISNHLYFYWYRQILGQKVEFLVSFYNNEISEKSEIFDDQFSVERPDGSNFTLKIRSTKLEDSAMYFCASSGEGSGYTFGSGTRLTVV.

V and J are TRBV18 and TRBJ2-7; 7 positions match TRBD1. CDR3 length: 14 residues. Germline V gene sequence: CDR1 KGHSH, CDR2 LQKENI. Trimming cost V 3 bases and J 5 bases; bases outside gene matches: 7. This CDR3 reads CASSPQTGRHEQYF. CDR3 in DNA: TGTGCCAGCTCACCTCAGACAGGGAGACACGAGCAGTACTTC.

This clonotype was seen repeatedly, ten times or more. The V and J genes are TRBV7-8 and TRBJ2-1, with a weak D call TRBD1 (6 bases). V was cut by 5 bases and J by 4 bases, with 18 bases left in between. CDR3 size: 16 residues. CDR1 is SGHVS, CDR2 FQNEAQ, per germline. CDR3 sequence reads: CASSPRRVQGYNEQFF. In DNA, the CDR3 is TGTGCCAGCAGCCCACGTCGCGTACAGGGATACAATGAGCAGTTCTTC.

The V and J genes are TRBV6-2 or TRBV6-3 and TRBJ2-1; no reliable D call. CDR3 length: 13 residues. Germline loops: CDR1 MNHEY, CDR2 SVGEGT. V was cut by 2 bases and J by 2 bases, with 4 bases left in between. The CDR3 DNA reads as TGTGCCAGCAGTTACCCCCCCTACAATGAGCAGTTCTTC. It is translated as CASSYPPYNEQFF.

The gene calls are TRBV30 and TRBJ2-7; 7 nucleotides align to TRBD1. This CDR3 comprises 13 residues. V gave up 5 bases and J gave up 3 bases; unmatched junction bases: 7. Looked up from germline, CDR1 is GTSNPN and CDR2 is SVGIG (reference sequence). The CDR3 coding sequence is TGTGCCTGGCGACCGGGACAGAACTACGAGCAGTACTTC. The encoded protein is CAWRPGQNYEQYF.

The rearrangement uses TRBV2 and TRBJ2-3; D is perhaps TRBD2 (6 bases). V dropped 5 bases and J dropped 6 bases, with 9 bases sitting between them. Germline CDR1 is SNHLY and CDR2 is FYNNEI. The CDR3 has 12 residues. The CDR3 is CASSWDFDTQYF. In nucleotides, the CDR3 is TGTGCCAGCAGTTGGGACTTCGATACGCAGTATTTT.

V and J are TRBV7-9 and TRBJ2-7; no firm D call. Germline V gene sequence: CDR1 SEHNR, CDR2 FQNEAQ (reference sequence). The CDR3 is made up of 14 amino acids. V was shortened by 3 bases and J by 7 bases, with 16 bases between the two germline ends. CDR3 amino acids: CASSFQANSGEQYF. In DNA, the CDR3 is TGTGCCAGCAGCTTTCAGGCAAACAGTGGGGAGCAGTACTTC.

This clonotype turned up a few times. The rearrangement links TRBV28 to TRBJ1-5; D gene ambiguous. V was trimmed by 3 bases and J by 0 bases, leaving 9 bases between them. This CDR3 spans 15 amino acids. Germline loops: CDR1 MDHEN, CDR2 SYDVKM. This chain's CDR3 is CASSLGDVSNQPQHF. The CDR3 DNA reads as TGTGCCAGCAGTTTGGGTGACGTTAGCAATCAGCCCCAGCATTTT.